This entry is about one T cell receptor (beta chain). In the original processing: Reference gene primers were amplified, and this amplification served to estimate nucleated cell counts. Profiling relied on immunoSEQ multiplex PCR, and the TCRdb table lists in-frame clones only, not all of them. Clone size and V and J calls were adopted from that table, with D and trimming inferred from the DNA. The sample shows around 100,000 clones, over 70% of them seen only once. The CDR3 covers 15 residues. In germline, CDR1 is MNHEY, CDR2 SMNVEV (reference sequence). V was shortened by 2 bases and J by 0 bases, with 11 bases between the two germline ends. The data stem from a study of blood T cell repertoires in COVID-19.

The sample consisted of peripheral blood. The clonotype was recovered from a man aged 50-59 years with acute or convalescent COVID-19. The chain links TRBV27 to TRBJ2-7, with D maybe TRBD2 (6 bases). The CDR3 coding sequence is TGTGCCAGCAGTTTACTGCGGGGCCGCTCCTACGAGCAGTACTTC. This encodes CASSLLRGRSYEQYF.